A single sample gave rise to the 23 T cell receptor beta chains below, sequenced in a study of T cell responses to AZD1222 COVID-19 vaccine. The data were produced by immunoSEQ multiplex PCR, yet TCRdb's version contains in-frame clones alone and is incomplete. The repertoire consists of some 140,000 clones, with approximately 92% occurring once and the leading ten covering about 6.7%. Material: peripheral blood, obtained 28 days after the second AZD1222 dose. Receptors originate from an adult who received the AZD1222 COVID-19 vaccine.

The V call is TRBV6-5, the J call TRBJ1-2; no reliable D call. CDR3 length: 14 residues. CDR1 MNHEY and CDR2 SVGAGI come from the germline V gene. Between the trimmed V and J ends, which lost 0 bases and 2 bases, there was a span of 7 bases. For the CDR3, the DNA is TGTGCCAGCAGTTACTCGGGCGGAAACTATGGCTACACCTTC. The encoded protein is CASSYSGGNYGYTF.

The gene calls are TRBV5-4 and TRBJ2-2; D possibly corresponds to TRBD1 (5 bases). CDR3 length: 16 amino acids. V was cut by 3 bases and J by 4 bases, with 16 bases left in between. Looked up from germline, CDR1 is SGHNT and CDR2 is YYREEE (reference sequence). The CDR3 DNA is TGTGCCAGCAGCTCTAAATCAGGGCTACTCACCGGGGAGCTGTTTTTT. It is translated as CASSSKSGLLTGELFF.

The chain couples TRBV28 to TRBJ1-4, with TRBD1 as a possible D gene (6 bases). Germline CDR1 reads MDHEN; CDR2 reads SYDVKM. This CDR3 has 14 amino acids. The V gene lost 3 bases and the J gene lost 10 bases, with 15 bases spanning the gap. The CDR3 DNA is TGTGCCAGCAGTTTGCTTCCAGGGGAGGGAAAACTGTTTTTT. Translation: CASSLLPGEGKLFF.

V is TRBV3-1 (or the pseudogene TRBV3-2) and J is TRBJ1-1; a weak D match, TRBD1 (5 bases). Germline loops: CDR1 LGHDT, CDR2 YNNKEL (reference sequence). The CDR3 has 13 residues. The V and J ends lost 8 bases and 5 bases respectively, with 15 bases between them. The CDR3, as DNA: TGTGCCAGCCTCCAGGCGGGGGATACTGAAGCTTTCTTT. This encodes CASLQAGDTEAFF.

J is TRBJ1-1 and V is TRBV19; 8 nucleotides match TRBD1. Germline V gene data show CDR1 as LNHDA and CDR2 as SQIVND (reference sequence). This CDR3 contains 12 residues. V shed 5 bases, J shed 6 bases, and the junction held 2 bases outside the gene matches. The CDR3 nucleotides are TGTGCCAGTAGTCCGACAGGGGCTGAAGCTTTCTTT. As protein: CASSPTGAEAFF.

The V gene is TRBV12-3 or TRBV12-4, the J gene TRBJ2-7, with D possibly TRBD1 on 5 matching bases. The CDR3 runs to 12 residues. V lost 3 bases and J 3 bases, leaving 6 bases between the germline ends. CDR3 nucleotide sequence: TGTGCCAGCAGTTTTCAGGGCTACGAGCAGTACTTC. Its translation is CASSFQGYEQYF.

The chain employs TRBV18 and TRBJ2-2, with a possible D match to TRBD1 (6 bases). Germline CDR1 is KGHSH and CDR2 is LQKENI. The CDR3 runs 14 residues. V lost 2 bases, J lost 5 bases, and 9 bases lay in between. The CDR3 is CASSPSRGTGELFF. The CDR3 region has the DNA TGTGCCAGCTCACCATCCAGGGGTACCGGGGAGCTGTTTTTT.

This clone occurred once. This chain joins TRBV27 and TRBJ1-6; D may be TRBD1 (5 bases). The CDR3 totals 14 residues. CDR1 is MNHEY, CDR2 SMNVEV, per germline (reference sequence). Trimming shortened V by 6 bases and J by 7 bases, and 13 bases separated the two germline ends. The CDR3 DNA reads TGTGCCAGCAGAGACAGTTTTGGCAATTCACCCCTCCACTTT. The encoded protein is CASRDSFGNSPLHF.

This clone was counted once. CDR3 sequence reads: CASSLGGTGGRYEQYF. The CDR3 bases are TGTGCCAGCAGCTTGGGGGGTACAGGGGGCCGCTACGAGCAGTACTTC. This rearrangement joins TRBV5-6 to TRBJ2-7; 9 bases agree with TRBD1. From germline, CDR1 is SGHDT and CDR2 YYEEEE. The ends lost 0 bases at V and 3 bases at J; junction bases unmatched: 7. The CDR3 consists of 16 residues.

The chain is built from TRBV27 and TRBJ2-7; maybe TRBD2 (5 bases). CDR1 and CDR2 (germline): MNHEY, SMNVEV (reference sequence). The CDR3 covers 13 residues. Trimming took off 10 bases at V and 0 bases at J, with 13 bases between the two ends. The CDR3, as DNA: TGTGCCACCTCTAGAGGGCTCTCCTACGAGCAGTACTTC. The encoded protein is CATSRGLSYEQYF.

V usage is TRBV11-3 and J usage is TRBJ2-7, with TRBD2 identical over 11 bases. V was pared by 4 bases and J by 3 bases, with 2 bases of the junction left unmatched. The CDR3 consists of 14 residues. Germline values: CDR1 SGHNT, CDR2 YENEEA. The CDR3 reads CASSSGLAVYEQYF. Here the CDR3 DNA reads TGTGCCAGCAGCTCGGGACTAGCGGTCTACGAGCAGTACTTC. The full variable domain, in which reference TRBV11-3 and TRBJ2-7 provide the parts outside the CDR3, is EAGVVQSPRYKIIEKKQPVAFWCNPISGHNTLYWYLQNLGQGPELLIRYENEEAVDDSQLPKDRFSAERLKGVDSTLKIQPAELGDSAVYLCASSSGLAVYEQYFGPGTRLTVT.

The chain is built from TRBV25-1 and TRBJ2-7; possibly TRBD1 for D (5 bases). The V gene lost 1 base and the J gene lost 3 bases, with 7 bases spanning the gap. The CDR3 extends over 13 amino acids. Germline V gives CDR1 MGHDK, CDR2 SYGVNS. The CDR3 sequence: CASSELGVYEQYF. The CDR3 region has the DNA TGTGCCAGCAGTGAATTAGGGGTCTACGAGCAGTACTTC.

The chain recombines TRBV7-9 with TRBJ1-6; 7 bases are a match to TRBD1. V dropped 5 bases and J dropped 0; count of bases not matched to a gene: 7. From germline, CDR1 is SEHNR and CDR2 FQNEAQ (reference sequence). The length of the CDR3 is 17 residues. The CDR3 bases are TGTGCCAGCAGCGGCTCACAGGGGAGCTCCTATAATTCACCCCTCCACTTT. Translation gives CASSGSQGSSYNSPLHF.

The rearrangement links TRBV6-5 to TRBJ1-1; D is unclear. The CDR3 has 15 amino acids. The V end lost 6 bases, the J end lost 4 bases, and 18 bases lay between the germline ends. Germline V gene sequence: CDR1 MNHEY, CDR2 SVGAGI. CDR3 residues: CASSGSGRAGTEAFF. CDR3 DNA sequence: TGTGCCAGCAGCGGATCCGGGAGGGCGGGCACTGAAGCTTTCTTT.

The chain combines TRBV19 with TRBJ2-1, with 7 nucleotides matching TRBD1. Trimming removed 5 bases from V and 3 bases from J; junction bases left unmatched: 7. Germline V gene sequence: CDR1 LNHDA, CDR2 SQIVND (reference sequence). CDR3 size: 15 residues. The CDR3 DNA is TGTGCCAGTAGTTCACAACAGGGGAGCTACAATGAGCAGTTCTTC. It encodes CASSSQQGSYNEQFF.

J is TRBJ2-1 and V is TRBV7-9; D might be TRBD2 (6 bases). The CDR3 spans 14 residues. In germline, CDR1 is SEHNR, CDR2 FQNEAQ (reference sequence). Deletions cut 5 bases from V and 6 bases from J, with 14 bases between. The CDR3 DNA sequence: TGTGCCAGCAGCGGGTCAGTGGGGGGCAATGAGCAGTTCTTC. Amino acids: CASSGSVGGNEQFF.

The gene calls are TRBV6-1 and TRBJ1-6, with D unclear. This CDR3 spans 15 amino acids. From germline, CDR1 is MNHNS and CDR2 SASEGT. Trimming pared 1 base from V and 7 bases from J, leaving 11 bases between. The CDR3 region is CASSEEAGMNSPLHF. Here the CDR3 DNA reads TGTGCCAGCAGTGAAGAAGCAGGAATGAATTCACCCCTCCACTTT.

The CDR3 sequence is CAIQRYSGNTIYF. As DNA, the CDR3 is TGTGCCATCCAGAGATACTCTGGAAACACCATATATTTT. This chain connects TRBV21-1 to TRBJ1-3. TRBV21-1 is reported as a pseudogene. The CDR3 has 13 residues.

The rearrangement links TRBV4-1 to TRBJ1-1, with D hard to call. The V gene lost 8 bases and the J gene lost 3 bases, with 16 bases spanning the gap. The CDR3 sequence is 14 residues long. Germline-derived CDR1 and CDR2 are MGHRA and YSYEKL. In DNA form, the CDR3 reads TGCGCCAGCGGATGGCGGCGGAGCGACACTGAAGCTTTCTTT. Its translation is CASGWRRSDTEAFF.

CDR3 coding DNA: TGTGCCACCAGTGATTCGGAGTGGGGGGGTACAGATACGCAGTATTTT. It specifies CATSDSEWGGTDTQYF. The chain recombines TRBV24-1 with TRBJ2-3, with 7 positions matching TRBD2. V trimming: 2 bases; J trimming: 3 bases; junction bases outside the gene matches: 7. The CDR3 has 16 amino acids. Germline CDR1 reads KGHDR; CDR2 reads SFDVKD.

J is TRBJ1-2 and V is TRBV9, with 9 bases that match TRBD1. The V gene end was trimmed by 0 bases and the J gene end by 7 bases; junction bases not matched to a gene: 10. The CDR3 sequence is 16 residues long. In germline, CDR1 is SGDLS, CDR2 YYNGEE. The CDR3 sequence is CASSVDWTGVVGGYTF. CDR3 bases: TGTGCCAGCAGCGTAGATTGGACAGGGGTAGTCGGTGGCTACACCTTC.

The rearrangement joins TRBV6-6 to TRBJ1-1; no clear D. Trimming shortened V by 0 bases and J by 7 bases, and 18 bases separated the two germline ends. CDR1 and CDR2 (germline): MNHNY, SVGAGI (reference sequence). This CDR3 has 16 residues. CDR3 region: CASSYSWKTRTLEAFF. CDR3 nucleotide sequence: TGTGCCAGCAGTTACTCTTGGAAAACCAGGACCCTTGAAGCTTTCTTT.

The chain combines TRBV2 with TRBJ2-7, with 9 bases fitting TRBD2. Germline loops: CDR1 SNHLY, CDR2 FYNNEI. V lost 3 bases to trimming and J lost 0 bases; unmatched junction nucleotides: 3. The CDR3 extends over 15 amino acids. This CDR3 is CASSDLAGRSYEQYF. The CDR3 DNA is TGTGCCAGCAGTGACCTAGCGGGACGCTCCTACGAGCAGTACTTC.